The 7 T cell receptor beta chains given below trace back to one sample, sequenced in a study of shared clonotypes between healthy human individuals. Assay: immunoSEQ multiplex PCR; the TCRdb copy retains only in-frame clones and omits some. The sample has 2,500,000 or so clones; under 95% are singletons. The sequenced sample consisted of naive CD4+ T cells from PBMCs. Subset in this sample: CD45RA+ positively selected. All receptors derive from a man younger than 30 in good health. Some clones in this sample may be carry-over from other donors' samples.

V usage is TRBV7-2 and J usage is TRBJ2-7, with D perhaps matching TRBD1 or TRBD2 (5 bases each). V dropped 5 bases and J dropped 3 bases, with 11 bases sitting between them. Per the germline V gene, CDR1 is SGHTA and CDR2 is FQGNSA. The CDR3 is made up of 13 amino acids. This CDR3 is CASSPGTLYEQYF. The CDR3 DNA reads as TGTGCCAGCAGCCCCGGGACCCTCTACGAGCAGTACTTC.

This chain connects TRBV6-5 to TRBJ2-7; D is unresolved. The CDR3 has 14 amino acids. Germline CDR1 MNHEY, CDR2 SVGAGI. V was shortened by 6 bases and J by 0 bases, with 12 bases between the two germline ends. DNA for the CDR3: TGTGCCAGCAGACGGACGGTAAACTCCTACGAGCAGTACTTC. Residues: CASRRTVNSYEQYF.

This clone has just a few counts. The chain has TRBV6-4 and TRBJ2-6, with D perhaps matching TRBD1 (5 bases). This CDR3 contains 16 residues. V dropped 6 bases and J dropped 0 bases, with 12 bases sitting between them. Germline CDR1 MRHNA, CDR2 SNTAGT. The CDR3 DNA is TGTGCCAGCAGCCCACAGGCAAGCTCTGGGGCCAACGTCCTGACTTTC. Its translation: CASSPQASSGANVLTF.

J is TRBJ1-2 and V is TRBV7-2, with a possible D match to TRBD1 (6 bases). Germline CDR1 and CDR2: SGHTA and FQGNSA. Deletions cut 5 bases from V and 4 bases from J, with 20 bases between. The CDR3 covers 16 residues. The CDR3 region has the DNA TGTGCCAGCAGCAATCCCACGGTTGACAGGCTCTATGGCTACACCTTC. Translating gives CASSNPTVDRLYGYTF.

This clone was seen just once. The chain employs TRBV7-2 and TRBJ2-1, with a possible D match to TRBD1 (6 bases). The CDR3 totals 14 residues. The V and J ends lost 4 bases and 10 bases respectively, with 17 bases between them. The germline V gene encodes CDR1 SGHTA and CDR2 FQGNSA. The CDR3 region has the DNA TGTGCCAGCAGCTGGTGGGGGCCCACAGGGGAGCAGTTCTTC. It encodes CASSWWGPTGEQFF.

The chain has TRBV28 and TRBJ2-2; perhaps TRBD2 as D (6 bases). Germline CDR1 MDHEN, CDR2 SYDVKM. V was shortened by 3 bases and J by 5 bases, with 16 bases between the two germline ends. This CDR3 is built from 16 residues. The CDR3 region is CASSFPILGGTGELFF. The CDR3 nucleotides are TGTGCCAGCAGTTTCCCCATCCTAGGAGGGACCGGGGAGCTGTTTTTT.

As regards this clone: This specimen includes other DNA sequences encoding the same CDR3. In DNA form, the CDR3 reads TGTGCCAGCAGTTCGCCCGGGACCAACTACGAGCAGTACTTC. Protein: CASSSPGTNYEQYF. V usage is TRBV28 and J usage is TRBJ2-7; either TRBD1 or TRBD2 may fit D (5 bases each). CDR3 size: 14 residues. With 4 bases removed from V and 3 bases from J, the gap between germline ends came to 13 bases. Germline V lookup: CDR1 MDHEN, CDR2 SYDVKM.